This T cell receptor (beta chain) was sequenced for a study of blood T cells in healthy people across ages. Study-level findings and limits: Across the age range, TCR beta diversity per million T cells fell in a roughly linear way.

As to this clonotype: What it binds is not known.

Alongside a J-beta primer mix, a sample-barcoded 5' primer served in a second PCR lasting about 7 to 12 cycles. Each of the cDNA molecules was tagged by a template-switch adaptor with 12 random nucleotides. All samples yielded 2.5 million or more CDR3-containing paired-end reads. Via MiXCR, TCRdb re-called the 5' RACE reads, giving one row per CDR3 protein. In the table there are about 1,000,000 distinct CDR3 sequences, around 45% of which are singletons. The donors, healthy Caucasians from Russia, were aged roughly 6 to 100. Germline V gives CDR1 KGHSH, CDR2 LQKENI. Trimming shortened V by 8 bases and J by 2 bases, and 10 bases separated the two germline ends. The CDR3 contains 12 residues.

The J gene is TRBJ2-7, the V gene TRBV18, with a possible D match to TRBD2 (6 bases). This receptor was obtained from a woman aged 55-70 years in good health. Sequences were obtained from blood. DNA for the CDR3: TGTGCCAGCGCGGGGATTACCTACGAGCAGTACTTC. Its translation is CASAGITYEQYF.